This paragraph reports one TCR beta chain. Antigen unknown. The sample belongs to a study of CD8+CD57+ T cells in acquired aplastic anemia. Study in general: CD4+ and CD8+ cells, once sorted, gave DNA averaging roughly 3 ug. Among healthy donors, CD4+ cells averaged roughly 11 million reads. Study results and limitations: Patients and controls shared some 29 CD8+ CDR3 sequences, which appeared highly expressed in patients and within their immunodominant clones. A significant difference in CD8+ Simpson's diversity between patients and controls was not found.

According to the study, genomic DNA was the template for TCR beta VDJ and CDR3 profiling. In TCRdb, the reads were re-called with MiXCR into one record per CDR3 protein. The table has about 170,000 distinct CDR3 sequences, around 45% seen once; the top ten hold about 1.1%. This TCR came from a human donor in good health. Sequenced: sorted CD4+, CD8+, or CD8+CD57+ T cells (not recorded which) from PBMCs.

CDR3 sequence (DNA): TGCAGTGCACAGGTGGAGGGCTCCAATCAGCCCCAGCATTTT. Its translation: CSAQVEGSNQPQHF. This chain uses TRBV20-1 with TRBJ1-5; D might be TRBD1 (5 bases). The CDR3 covers 14 residues. Germline values: CDR1 DFQATT, CDR2 SNEGSKA (reference sequence). V shed 6 bases and J shed 3 bases, with 15 bases lying between them.